The entry that follows covers one T cell receptor (beta chain) sequence. Its target is not known. The record originates from a study of cytomegalovirus exposure and HLA in healthy donors. Looking at the study overall: Early release data held 85 million to 95 million unique TCRs from HLA-typed donors.

The PCR ran on 60 Vbeta and 13 Jbeta primers. How the authors handled the data: In a later analysis, around 87 million unique TCR beta chains included roughly 11 million shared by two or more donors. The repertoire was sequenced with immunoSEQ multiplex PCR; TCRdb's copy has only in-frame clones and lacks some. V and J calls and clone size are as listed in that table; D and trimming were resolved from the DNA. Its table records under 130,000 clones. Whole-study results and caveats: Analyses of presence/absence relied on an assumption of roughly uniform sequencing depth across donors.

The CDR3 is 16 amino acids. CDR1 and CDR2 from the germline V gene are SEHNR and FQNEAQ (reference sequence). V was clipped by 5 bases and J by 0 bases, with 14 bases between them. Input material: PBMCs. The receptor was derived from a man aged 50 to 59 in good health and CMV-seronegative. This chain links TRBV7-9 with TRBJ2-1; a weak D match, TRBD2 (5 bases). The CDR3 is CASSARDLISYNEQFF. DNA of the CDR3: TGTGCCAGCAGCGCCCGGGATTTAATCTCCTACAATGAGCAGTTCTTC.